This T cell receptor (beta chain) emerged from a study of Ad26.COV2.S vaccination and SARS-CoV-2 variants. Study summary: Ad26.COV2.S was injected intramuscularly once or twice, 56 days apart. Overall study results and limits: Breadth, reportedly substantial, characterized the spike-specific CD8+ and CD4+ T cell responses after vaccination. Assessments of TCR breadth and depth may have underestimated the total T cell responses.

In regard to this clone: Its cognate antigen is unknown.

There are 13 residues in the CDR3. Germline V gives CDR1 SGHNT, CDR2 YENEEA. J lost 8 bases, V lost 8 bases, and 10 bases had no gene match. Only in-frame clones appear in the TCRdb table, and some are missing; sequencing was by immunoSEQ multiplex PCR. The sample consists of around 300,000 clones, roughly nine tenths of them appearing once. The treatment denotes: roughly 18 received Ad26.COV2.S at low or high dose, single or two shots; about 5 received placebo; per-sample allocation not given. At day 63 after the first vaccine or placebo injection, samples were drawn. V usage is TRBV11-3 and J usage is TRBJ1-2; 8 bases map to TRBD1. The TCR originated in a person between 18 and 60 years old who received the Ad26.COV2.S COVID-19 vaccine or a placebo. This specimen consisted of peripheral blood, obtained in a trial of Ad26.COV2.S vaccine versus placebo. The CDR3 DNA follows: TGTGCCAGCTCCAATTCAGGGACAGGAGGCTACACCTTC. It is translated as CASSNSGTGGYTF. Variable domain in full (rest from reference TRBV11-3 and TRBJ1-2): EAGVVQSPRYKIIEKKQPVAFWCNPISGHNTLYWYLQNLGQGPELLIRYENEEAVDDSQLPKDRFSAERLKGVDSTLKIQPAELGDSAVYLCASSNSGTGGYTFGSGTRLTVV.